The 7 T cell receptor beta chains presented below share a single source sample, sequenced in a study of long-term antiretroviral therapy in people with HIV. Running of the v3.0 immunoSEQ assay took place at survey level. Sequencing used immunoSEQ multiplex PCR; TCRdb keeps in-frame clones, though not all of them. This sample has about 30,000 clones; approximately 85% occur once, and the top ten carry around 8.3%. The starting material was unsorted PBMCs, obtained 3 years after starting antiretroviral therapy. These TCRs come from a man aged 40-50 years with HIV.

This clone was observed a handful of times. J is TRBJ2-7 and V is TRBV25-1, with D possibly matching TRBD2 (5 bases). V lost 5 bases and J 3 bases, leaving 11 bases between the germline ends. CDR3 length: 13 amino acids. In germline, CDR1 is MGHDK, CDR2 SYGVNS. CDR3 nucleotides: TGTGCCAGCAGTCCCGGACTCGTCTACGAGCAGTACTTC. Protein sequence: CASSPGLVYEQYF.

The rearrangement links TRBV5-1 to TRBJ1-3; a weak D match, TRBD1 (6 bases). Germline CDR1 is SGHRS and CDR2 is YFSETQ. The V gene lost 4 bases and the J gene lost 0 bases, with 20 bases spanning the gap. This CDR3 comprises 18 residues. CDR3 nucleotides: TGCGCCAGCAGCCCGGACGTAGGACAGCTCGGCTCTGGAAACACCATATATTTT. The encoded protein is CASSPDVGQLGSGNTIYF.

The chain carries TRBV28 and TRBJ1-6; 7 positions match TRBD1. The CDR3 spans 14 residues. After removal of 5 bases from V and 7 bases from J, the junction contained 5 bases not matched to a gene. In germline, CDR1 is MDHEN, CDR2 SYDVKM. Here the CDR3 DNA reads TGTGCCAGCAGTCTGGGGACAGTCAATTCACCCCTCCACTTT. Amino acid sequence: CASSLGTVNSPLHF.

This clone has just one count. CDR3 amino acids: CATLRRTGATDTQYF. The CDR3 bases are TGTGCCACCCTACGGAGGACAGGGGCCACAGATACGCAGTATTTT. J is TRBJ2-3 and V is TRBV18, with 9 positions matching TRBD1. There are 15 residues in the CDR3. Trimming cost V 10 bases and J 2 bases; bases outside gene matches: 10. Germline assignment: CDR1 KGHSH and CDR2 LQKENI. Looking up the rest from reference TRBV18 and TRBJ2-3 gives the full variable domain: NAGVMQNPRHLVRRRGQEARLRCSPMKGHSHVYWYRQLPEEGLKFMVYLQKENIIDESGMPKERFSAEFPKEGPSILRIQQVVRGDSAAYFCATLRRTGATDTQYFGPGTRLTVL.

The J gene is TRBJ2-5, the V gene TRBV15; no clear D gene. Between the trimmed V and J ends, which lost 0 bases and 1 base, there was a span of 6 bases. The CDR3 consists of 14 residues. Germline loops: CDR1 LNHNV, CDR2 YYDKDF (reference sequence). The CDR3 region is CATSRDLGQETQYF. The CDR3, as DNA: TGTGCCACCAGCAGAGATCTTGGCCAAGAGACCCAGTACTTC.

The gene calls are TRBV6-5 and TRBJ2-2; D remains ambiguous. There are 15 residues in the CDR3. From germline, CDR1 is MNHEY and CDR2 SVGAGI. V lost 5 bases to trimming and J lost 0 bases, with 10 bases between them. The CDR3 bases are TGTGCCAGCAGTCCCCGGGTAACGAACACCGGGGAGCTGTTTTTT. Translating it yields CASSPRVTNTGELFF.

The chain is built from TRBV19 and TRBJ2-1; the match to TRBD2 covers 8 bases. The CDR3 length is 14 residues. Trimming cost V 6 bases and J 2 bases; bases outside gene matches: 3. Per germline, CDR1 LNHDA and CDR2 SQIVND (reference sequence). Written as DNA, the CDR3 is TGTGCCAGTAGGGCTAGCGGGCCCTACAATGAGCAGTTCTTC. Protein sequence: CASRASGPYNEQFF.